This TCR beta chain derives from a study of blood T cell repertoires in COVID-19. Original handling: Reference gene primer amplification gave nucleated cell count estimates. TCRdb's copy holds only in-frame clones and misses some; the assay was immunoSEQ multiplex PCR. That table supplies the V and J calls and clone size; D and trimming were determined from the DNA. The sample lists approximately 300,000 clones, approximately 91% seen once, with over 4% in the top ten. This study enrolled people aged 18 to 89 from about two dozen US geographic areas. Resolution of symptoms, clearance, or two negative PCRs was present in recovered Cohort 3 donors. The ends were cut back, 4 bases at V and 2 bases at J, with 4 bases in the middle. The germline CDR1 and CDR2 sequences are SGHTA and FQGNSA. The length of the CDR3 is 12 residues.

The material sequenced was PBMCs or T cells enriched from blood (not recorded which). The TCR sequence derives from a man in his 60s who had recovered from COVID-19. V gene TRBV7-2 combines with J gene TRBJ2-3, with no clear D. In DNA form, the CDR3 reads TGTGCCAGCAGCTCAAACACAGATACGCAGTATTTT. Translated: CASSSNTDTQYF.